The clone carrying this TCR beta chain has only a few counts. No antigen is known for it. The authors reverse transcribed all of the isolated RNA, so sequencing captured expressed TCRB transcripts. Sequenced by immunoSEQ multiplex PCR; TCRdb stores in-frame clones only, minus some. This table holds about 210,000 clones, roughly a tenth found once. Looked up from germline, CDR1 is LGHNA and CDR2 is YSLEER. The CDR3 has 16 amino acids. V was cut by 4 bases and J by 6 bases, with 21 bases left in between. Every donor had blood drawn once into heparin, roughly 0.11 L on average. Each population that was sorted was more than 95% pure. These data belong to a study of beta chain features in type 1 diabetes. Broader study findings: PCR might preferentially amplify shorter templates, equally in patients and controls. Naive, central memory and Treg TCRB repertoires seemed to resemble each other more closely in patients than they did in healthy donors.

The sample taken for sequencing was central memory CD4+ T cells from blood. The chain joins TRBV4-3 to TRBJ1-2; no reliable D call. This receptor was obtained from a young man in good health. CDR3 sequence: CASSRNKQGPLDGYTF. The CDR3 DNA is TGCGCCAGCAGCCGAAATAAGCAAGGGCCCCTCGATGGCTACACCTTC.